This T cell receptor beta chain came from a study of shared clonotypes between healthy human individuals. Profiling relied on immunoSEQ multiplex PCR, and the TCRdb table lists in-frame clones only, not all of them. The table lists around 1 million clones, around three quarters of them singletons, with over 1.3% in the top ten. Comment on this clone: Other DNA sequences in the sample encode the same CDR3.

The V segment lost 5 bases and the J segment 5 bases; nucleotides outside the gene matches: 9. The CDR3 is made up of 16 amino acids. The V gene's germline CDR1 is SGHRS and CDR2 YFSETQ. Source material: memory CD4+ T cells sorted from blood. Documented subset: CD45RA-negative fraction. The chain employs TRBV5-1 and TRBJ2-3; 12 bases are shared with TRBD2. This clonotype originated in a man aged 18 to 29 in good health. The CDR3 DNA sequence: TGCGCCAGCAGTCCCCGGACTAGCGGGGTGGGAGATACGCAGTATTTT. Encoded protein: CASSPRTSGVGDTQYF.